The sequence of this T cell receptor (beta chain) was determined in a study of CD8+CD57+ T cells in acquired aplastic anemia. Across the study: Sorted cells (CD4+ and CD8+) yielded DNA amounts that averaged about 3.4 ug. Read counts for CD4+ cells (from healthy donors) averaged about 10 million.

The use of genomic DNA as template underpinned the TCR beta VDJ and CDR3 profiling. TCRdb recomputed calls from the reads with MiXCR, one row per CDR3 protein. The sample contains fewer than 200,000 distinct CDR3 sequences, about 60% of which appear only once. V trimming: 5 bases; J trimming: 7 bases; junction bases outside the gene matches: 13. Germline V gene data show CDR1 as SNHLY and CDR2 as FYNNEI. This CDR3 spans 16 amino acids. The sample taken for sequencing was sorted CD4+, CD8+, or CD8+CD57+ T cells (not recorded which) from PBMCs. The V and J genes are TRBV2 and TRBJ2-3; 9 nucleotides match TRBD2. The sequence was obtained from a human donor in good health. This chain's CDR3 is CASSLSGGRAQHTQYF. The CDR3 nucleotides are TGTGCCAGCAGTCTGTCGGGCGGGAGGGCCCAGCATACGCAGTATTTT.